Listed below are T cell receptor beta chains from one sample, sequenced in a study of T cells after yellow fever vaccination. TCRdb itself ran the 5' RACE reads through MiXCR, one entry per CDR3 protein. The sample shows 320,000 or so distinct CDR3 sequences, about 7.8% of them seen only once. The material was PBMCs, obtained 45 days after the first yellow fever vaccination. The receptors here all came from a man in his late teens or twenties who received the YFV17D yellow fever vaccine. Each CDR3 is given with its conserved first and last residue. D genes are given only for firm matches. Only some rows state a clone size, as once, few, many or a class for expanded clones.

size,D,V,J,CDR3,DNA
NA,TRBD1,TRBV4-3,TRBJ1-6,CASSQELGTGNSPLHF,TGCGCCAGCAGCCAAGAGCTGGGGACAGGGAATTCACCCCTCCACTTT
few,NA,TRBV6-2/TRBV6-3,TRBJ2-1,CASSRRVGGDEQFF,TGTGCCAGCAGTCGCCGGGTAGGCGGCGATGAGCAGTTCTTC
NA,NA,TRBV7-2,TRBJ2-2,CASSLGLPYTGELFF,TGTGCCAGCAGCTTAGGCCTACCATACACCGGGGAGCTGTTTTTT
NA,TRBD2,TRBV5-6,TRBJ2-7,CASSLEVAGDYEQYF,TGTGCCAGCAGCTTGGAGGTAGCGGGGGACTACGAGCAGTACTTC
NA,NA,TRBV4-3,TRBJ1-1,CASSPRTSTEAFF,TGCGCCAGCAGCCCCCGGACGAGCACTGAAGCTTTCTTT
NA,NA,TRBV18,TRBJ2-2,CASSPGMGNAGELFF,TGTGCCAGCTCACCAGGAATGGGGAACGCCGGGGAGCTGTTTTTT
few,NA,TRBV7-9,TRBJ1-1,CASTLIGGSEAFF,TGTGCCAGCACGCTAATAGGGGGTTCTGAAGCTTTCTTT
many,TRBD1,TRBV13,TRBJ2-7,CASSLGDRVTEQYF,TGTGCCAGCAGCTTGGGGGACAGGGTCACCGAGCAGTACTTC
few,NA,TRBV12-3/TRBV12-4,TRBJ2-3,CASSLGSEDTQYF,TGTGCCAGCAGTCTGGGGAGTGAAGATACGCAGTATTTT
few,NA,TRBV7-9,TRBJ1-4,CASTATGELREKLFF,TGTGCCAGCACCGCAACGGGGGAGTTAAGAGAAAAACTGTTTTTT
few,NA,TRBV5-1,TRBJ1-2,CASSAISEDGYTF,TGCGCCAGCAGCGCGATTTCGGAGGATGGCTACACCTTC
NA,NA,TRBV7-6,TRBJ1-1,CASSLVGTENTEAFF,TGTGCCAGCAGCTTAGTGGGGACTGAGAACACTGAAGCTTTCTTT
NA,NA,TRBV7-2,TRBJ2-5,CASTYRAQETQYF,TGTGCCAGCACCTATAGAGCCCAAGAGACCCAGTACTTC
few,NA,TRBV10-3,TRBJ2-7,CAISESLGSSYEQYF,TGTGCCATCAGTGAGTCTTTGGGCAGTTCCTACGAGCAGTACTTC
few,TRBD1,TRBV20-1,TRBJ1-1,CSAPTGLDTEAFF,TGCAGTGCTCCGACAGGGTTGGACACTGAAGCTTTCTTT
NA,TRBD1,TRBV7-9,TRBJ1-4,CASSSNDRANEKLFF,TGTGCCAGCAGCTCTAATGACAGGGCGAATGAAAAACTGTTTTTT
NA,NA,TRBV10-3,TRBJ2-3,CAISPDTDTLYF,TGTGCCATCAGTCCGGACACAGATACGCTGTATTTT
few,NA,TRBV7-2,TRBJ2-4,CASSEGPRVTNIQYF,TGTGCCAGCTCCGAAGGTCCCAGGGTTACGAACATTCAGTACTTC
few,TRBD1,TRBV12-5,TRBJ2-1,CASGMDRVFDEQFF,TGTGCTAGTGGTATGGACAGGGTCTTCGATGAGCAGTTCTTC
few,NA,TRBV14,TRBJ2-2,CASQGGPNTGELFF,TGTGCCAGCCAGGGCGGACCGAACACCGGGGAGCTGTTTTTT
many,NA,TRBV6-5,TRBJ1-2,CASSTLGGAAGYTF,TGTGCCAGCAGTACTCTGGGTGGGGCAGCAGGCTACACCTTC
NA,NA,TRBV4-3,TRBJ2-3,CASSQDPGIDTQYF,TGCGCCAGCAGCCAAGATCCAGGGATAGATACGCAGTATTTT
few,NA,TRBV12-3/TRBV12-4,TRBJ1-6,CASSLEHLTNSPLHF,TGTGCCAGCAGTTTAGAACACCTCACCAATTCACCCCTCCACTTT
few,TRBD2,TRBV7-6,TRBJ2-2,CASSLAWRGATGELFF,TGTGCCAGCAGCTTAGCGTGGCGGGGGGCCACCGGGGAGCTGTTTTTT
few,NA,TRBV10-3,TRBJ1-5,CAIRPGEYQPQHF,TGTGCCATCAGGCCAGGGGAATATCAGCCCCAGCATTTT
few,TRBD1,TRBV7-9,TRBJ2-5,CASSATGGPETQYF,TGTGCCAGCAGCGCAACAGGGGGCCCAGAGACCCAGTACTTC
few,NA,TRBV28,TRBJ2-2,CASSLPIGRAAGELFF,TGTGCCAGCAGTTTACCCATAGGACGGGCGGCCGGGGAGCTGTTTTTT
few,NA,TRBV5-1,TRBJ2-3,CASRIGGTDTQYF,TGCGCCAGCAGGATTGGGGGCACAGATACGCAGTATTTT
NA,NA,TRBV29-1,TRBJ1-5,CSVVMGAGIEPQHF,TGCAGCGTTGTGATGGGGGCAGGGATTGAGCCCCAGCATTTT
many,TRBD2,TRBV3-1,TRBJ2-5,CASSQDRSGGGATWETQYF,TGTGCCAGCAGCCAAGATCGATCCGGCGGGGGTGCCACTTGGGAGACCCAGTACTTC
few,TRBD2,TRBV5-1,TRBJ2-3,CASSLLASSTDTQYF,TGCGCCAGCAGCTTACTAGCGTCGAGCACAGATACGCAGTATTTT
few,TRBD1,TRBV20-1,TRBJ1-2,CSARRDRGLNGYTF,TGCAGTGCTAGACGGGACAGGGGGTTAAATGGCTACACCTTC
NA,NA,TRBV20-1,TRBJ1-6,CSARVGQGLNSPLHF,TGCAGTGCTAGAGTTGGGCAGGGACTTAATTCACCCCTCCACTTT
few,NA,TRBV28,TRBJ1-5,CASDFTNQPQHF,TGTGCCAGCGATTTTACGAATCAGCCCCAGCATTTT
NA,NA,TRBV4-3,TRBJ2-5,CASSQEWGQETQYF,TGCGCCAGCAGCCAAGAGTGGGGTCAAGAGACCCAGTACTTC
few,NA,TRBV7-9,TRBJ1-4,CASSLERPPEKLFF,TGTGCCAGCAGCTTAGAACGGCCCCCCGAAAAACTGTTTTTT